Following are 7 T cell receptor beta chains from one sample sequenced in a study of blood T cell repertoires in COVID-19. The method was immunoSEQ multiplex PCR; TCRdb's version includes in-frame clones alone and lacks a portion of them. The profile covers roughly 230,000 clones, with about 86% appearing a single time and 3.4% taken by the ten largest. Specimen: PBMCs or T cells enriched from blood (not recorded which). These receptors originate from a man between 45 and 60 years old who had recovered from COVID-19.

The gene calls are TRBV9 and TRBJ2-2; D perhaps matches TRBD2 (5 bases). The length of the CDR3 is 14 residues. Germline CDR1 and CDR2: SGDLS and YYNGEE. V lost 0 bases and J lost 7, with 10 bases in between. In DNA form, the CDR3 reads TGTGCCAGCAGCGTAGGAGGGTTTGGCGGGGAGCTGTTTTTT. It translates to CASSVGGFGGELFF.

This clone appeared a single time. The CDR3 protein is CASSGDRGLFGYTF. CDR3 in DNA: TGCGCCAGCAGCGGGGACAGGGGGCTGTTCGGCTACACCTTC. The chain combines TRBV5-1 with TRBJ1-2, with 12 bases identical to TRBD1. The V segment lost 4 bases and the J segment 8 bases; nucleotides outside the gene matches: 6. Per the germline V gene, CDR1 is SGHRS and CDR2 is YFSETQ. This CDR3 region has 14 residues. Full variable domain (missing parts from reference TRBV5-1 and TRBJ1-2): KAGVTQTPRYLIKTRGQQVTLSCSPISGHRSVSWYQQTPGQGLQFLFEYFSETQRNKGNFPGRFSGRQFSNSRSEMNVSTLELGDSALYLCASSGDRGLFGYTFGSGTRLTVV.

The chain couples TRBV4-2 to TRBJ2-7; 7 nucleotides line up with TRBD2. Germline lookup yields CDR1 LGHNA and CDR2 YNFKEQ. This CDR3 has 13 amino acids. Trimming cost V 5 bases and J 2 bases; bases outside gene matches: 3. The CDR3 region is CASSGGGPYEQYF. In DNA form, the CDR3 reads TGTGCCAGCAGCGGGGGGGGACCCTACGAGCAGTACTTC.

This chain connects TRBV3-1 (or the pseudogene TRBV3-2) to TRBJ1-4, with D perhaps TRBD1 (5 bases). Germline assignment: CDR1 LGHDT and CDR2 YNNKEL (reference sequence). The V and J ends lost 1 base and 6 bases respectively, with 12 bases between them. This CDR3 has 15 amino acids. The CDR3 protein is CASSQAGGKDEKLFF. The CDR3 coding sequence is TGTGCCAGCAGCCAAGCCGGGGGGAAGGATGAAAAACTGTTTTTT.

The chain combines TRBV7-2 with TRBJ2-1, with TRBD2 matching 7 bases. V lost 3 bases and J lost 0; bases outside the gene matches: 11. The CDR3 extends over 18 amino acids. Germline loops: CDR1 SGHTA, CDR2 FQGNSA. The CDR3 reads CASSFQVSTGGSYNEQFF. The CDR3, as DNA: TGTGCCAGCAGCTTCCAGGTCTCGACGGGGGGCTCCTACAATGAGCAGTTCTTC.

The CDR3 here is CASQASGTGLGQPQHF. CDR3 DNA: TGTGCCAGTCAAGCTTCCGGGACAGGATTGGGTCAGCCCCAGCATTTT. This rearrangement joins TRBV19 to TRBJ1-5, with 8 bases aligning to TRBD1. CDR1 is LNHDA and CDR2 is SQIVND in the germline V gene (reference sequence). V lost 8 bases to trimming and J lost 6 bases; unmatched junction nucleotides: 15. The CDR3 has 16 amino acids.

The V gene is TRBV7-3, the J gene TRBJ1-1; D gene unclear. Trimming removed 4 bases from V and 3 bases from J, with 9 bases in between. The CDR3 is 13 residues long. Looked up from germline, CDR1 is SGHTA and CDR2 is FQGTGA. The CDR3 spells CASSSRADTEAFF. The DNA of the CDR3 is TGTGCCAGCAGCTCCCGCGCCGACACTGAAGCTTTCTTT.